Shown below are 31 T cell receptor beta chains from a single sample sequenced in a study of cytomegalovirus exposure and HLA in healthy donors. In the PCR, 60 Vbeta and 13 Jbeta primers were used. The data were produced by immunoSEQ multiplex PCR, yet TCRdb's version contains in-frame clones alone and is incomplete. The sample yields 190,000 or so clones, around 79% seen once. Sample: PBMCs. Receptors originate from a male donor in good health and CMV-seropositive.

The CDR3 region has the DNA TGTGCCAGCAGCCCCCCGGGACTAGCGGGTATCCCACAGTACTTC. Its translation: CASSPPGLAGIPQYF. The J gene is TRBJ2-7, the V gene TRBV5-4; 12 positions agree with TRBD2. CDR1 is SGHNT, CDR2 YYREEE, per germline (reference sequence). CDR3 length: 15 amino acids. J was trimmed by 10 bases and V by 4 bases; bases with no gene match: 12.

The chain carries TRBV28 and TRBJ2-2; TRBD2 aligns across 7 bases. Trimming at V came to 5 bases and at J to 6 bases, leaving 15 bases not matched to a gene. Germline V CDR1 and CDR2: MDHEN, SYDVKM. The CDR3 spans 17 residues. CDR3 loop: CASSQLAGGSMAGELFF. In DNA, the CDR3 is TGTGCCAGCAGTCAGTTAGCTGGCGGGAGTATGGCCGGGGAGCTGTTTTTT.

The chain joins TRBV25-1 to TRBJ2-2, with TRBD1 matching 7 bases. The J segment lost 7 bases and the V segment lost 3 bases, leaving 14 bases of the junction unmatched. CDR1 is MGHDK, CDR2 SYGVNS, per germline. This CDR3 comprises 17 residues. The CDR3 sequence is CASSDNSRGISGGELFF. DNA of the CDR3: TGTGCCAGCAGTGATAACTCCAGGGGGATTTCTGGCGGGGAGCTGTTTTTT.

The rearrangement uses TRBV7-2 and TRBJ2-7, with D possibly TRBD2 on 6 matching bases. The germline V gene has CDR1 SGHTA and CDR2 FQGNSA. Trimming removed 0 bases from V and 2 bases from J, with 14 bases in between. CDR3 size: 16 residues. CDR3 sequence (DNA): TGTGCCAGCAGCTTAGCGTCCGTTTGGGGGGCCTACGAGCAGTACTTC. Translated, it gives CASSLASVWGAYEQYF.

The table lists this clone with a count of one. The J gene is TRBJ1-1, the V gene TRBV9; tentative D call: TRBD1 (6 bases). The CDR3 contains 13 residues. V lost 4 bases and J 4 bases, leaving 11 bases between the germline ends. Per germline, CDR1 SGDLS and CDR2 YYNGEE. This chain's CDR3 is CASSSGAGTEAFF. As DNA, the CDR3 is TGTGCCAGCAGCTCAGGGGCGGGCACTGAAGCTTTCTTT.

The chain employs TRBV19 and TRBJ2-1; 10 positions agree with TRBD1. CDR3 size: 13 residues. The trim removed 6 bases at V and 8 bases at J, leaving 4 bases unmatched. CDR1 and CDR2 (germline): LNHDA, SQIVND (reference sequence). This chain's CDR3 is CASSRDRGHEQFF. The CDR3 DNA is TGTGCCAGTAGCAGGGACAGGGGACATGAGCAGTTCTTC.

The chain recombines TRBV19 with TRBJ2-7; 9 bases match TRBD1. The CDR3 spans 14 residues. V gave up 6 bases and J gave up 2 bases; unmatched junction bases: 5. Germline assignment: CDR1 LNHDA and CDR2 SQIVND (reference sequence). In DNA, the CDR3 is TGTGCCAGTAGACCGGGACAGGGCACCTACGAGCAGTACTTC. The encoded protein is CASRPGQGTYEQYF.

CDR3 DNA sequence: TGCGCCAGCAGCCAAGAGACAGGGGTCTCCTACGAGCAGTACTTC. Its translation: CASSQETGVSYEQYF. V and J are TRBV4-3 and TRBJ2-7, with TRBD1 matching 8 bases. CDR3 length: 15 amino acids. With V trimmed by 0 bases and J by 0 bases, 1 base remained unmatched. Germline V gene lookup returns CDR1 LGHNA and CDR2 YSLEER.

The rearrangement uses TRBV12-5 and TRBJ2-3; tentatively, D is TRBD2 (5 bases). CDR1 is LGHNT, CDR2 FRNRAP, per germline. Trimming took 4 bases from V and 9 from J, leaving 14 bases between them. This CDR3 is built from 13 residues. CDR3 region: CASGSPFGETQYF. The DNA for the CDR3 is TGTGCTAGTGGTTCCCCCTTCGGGGAGACGCAGTATTTT.

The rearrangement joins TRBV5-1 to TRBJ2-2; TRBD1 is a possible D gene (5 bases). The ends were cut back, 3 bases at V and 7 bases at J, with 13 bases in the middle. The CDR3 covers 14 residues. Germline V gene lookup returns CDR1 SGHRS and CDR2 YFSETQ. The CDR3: CASSSAQTDGELFF. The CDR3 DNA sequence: TGCGCCAGCAGCTCCGCCCAGACAGACGGGGAGCTGTTTTTT.

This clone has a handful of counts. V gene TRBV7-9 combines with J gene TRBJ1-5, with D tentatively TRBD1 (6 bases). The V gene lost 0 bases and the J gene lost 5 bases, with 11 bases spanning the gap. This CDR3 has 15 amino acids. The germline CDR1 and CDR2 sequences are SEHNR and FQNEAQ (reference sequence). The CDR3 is CASSLASGDDQPQHF. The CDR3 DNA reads TGTGCCAGCAGCTTAGCTTCAGGGGATGATCAGCCCCAGCATTTT.

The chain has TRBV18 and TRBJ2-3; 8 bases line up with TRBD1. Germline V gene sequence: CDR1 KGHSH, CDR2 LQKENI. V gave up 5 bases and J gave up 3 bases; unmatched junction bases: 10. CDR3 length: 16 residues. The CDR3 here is CASSETGAFSTDTQYF. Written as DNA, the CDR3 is TGTGCCAGCTCAGAGACAGGGGCATTCAGTACAGATACGCAGTATTTT.

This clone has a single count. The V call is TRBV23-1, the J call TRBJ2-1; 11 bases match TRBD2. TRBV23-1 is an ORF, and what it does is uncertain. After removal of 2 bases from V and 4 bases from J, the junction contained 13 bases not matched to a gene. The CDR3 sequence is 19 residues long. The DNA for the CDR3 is TGCGCCAGCAGTCAAACCGGGACTAGCGGAAAAAACTTATACAATGAGCAGTTCTTC. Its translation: CASSQTGTSGKNLYNEQFF.

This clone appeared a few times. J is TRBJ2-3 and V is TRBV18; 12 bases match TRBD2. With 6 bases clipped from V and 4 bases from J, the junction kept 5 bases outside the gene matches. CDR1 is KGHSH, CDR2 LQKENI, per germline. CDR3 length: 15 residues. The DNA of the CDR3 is TGTGCCAGCTCCCTTACTAGCGGGGGGCCAGATACGCAGTATTTT. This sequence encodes CASSLTSGGPDTQYF.

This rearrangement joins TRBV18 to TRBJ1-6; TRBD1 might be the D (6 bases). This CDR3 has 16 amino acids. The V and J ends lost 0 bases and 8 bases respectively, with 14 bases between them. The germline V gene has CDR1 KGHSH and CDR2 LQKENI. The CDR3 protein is CASSPPLGQRYSPLHF. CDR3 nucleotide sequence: TGTGCCAGCTCACCACCGCTAGGACAGAGGTATTCACCCCTCCACTTT.

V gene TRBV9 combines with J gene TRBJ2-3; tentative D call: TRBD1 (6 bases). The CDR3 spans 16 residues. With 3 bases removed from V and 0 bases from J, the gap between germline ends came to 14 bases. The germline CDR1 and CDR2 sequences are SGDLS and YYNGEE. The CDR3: CASSDLRGRSTDTQYF. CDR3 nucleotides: TGTGCCAGCAGCGACCTCAGGGGACGAAGCACAGATACGCAGTATTTT.

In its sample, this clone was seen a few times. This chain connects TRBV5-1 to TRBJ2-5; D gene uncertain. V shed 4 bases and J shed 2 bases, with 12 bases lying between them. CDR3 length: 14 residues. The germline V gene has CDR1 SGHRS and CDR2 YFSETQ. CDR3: CASSLRVGQETQYF. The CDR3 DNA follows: TGCGCCAGCAGCCTCCGGGTGGGTCAAGAGACCCAGTACTTC.

The CDR3 sequence: CATSRVGHAIYGYTF. CDR3 nucleotides: TGTGCCACCAGCAGAGTGGGACATGCGATCTATGGCTACACCTTC. The genes are TRBV15 and TRBJ1-2, with D perhaps matching TRBD1 (6 bases). The CDR3 extends over 15 amino acids. V lost 1 base to trimming and J lost 4 bases, with 13 bases between them. Germline-derived CDR1 and CDR2 are LNHNV and YYDKDF (reference sequence).

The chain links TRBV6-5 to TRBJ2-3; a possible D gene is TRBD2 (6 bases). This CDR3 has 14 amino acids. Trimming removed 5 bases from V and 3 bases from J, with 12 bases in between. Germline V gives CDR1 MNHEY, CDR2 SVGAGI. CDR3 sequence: CASSTPGGTDTQYF. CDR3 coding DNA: TGTGCCAGCAGTACTCCCGGGGGTACAGATACGCAGTATTTT.

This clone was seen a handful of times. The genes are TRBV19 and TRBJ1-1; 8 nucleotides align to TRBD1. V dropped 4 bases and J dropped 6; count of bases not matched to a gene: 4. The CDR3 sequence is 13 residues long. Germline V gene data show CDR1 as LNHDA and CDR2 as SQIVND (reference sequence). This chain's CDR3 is CASSTDRGAEAFF. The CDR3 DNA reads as TGTGCCAGTAGTACCGACAGGGGCGCTGAAGCTTTCTTT.

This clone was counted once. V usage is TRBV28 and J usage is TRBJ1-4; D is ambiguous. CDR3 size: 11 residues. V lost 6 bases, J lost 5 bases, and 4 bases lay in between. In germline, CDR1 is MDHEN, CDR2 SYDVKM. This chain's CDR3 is CASRQNEKLFF. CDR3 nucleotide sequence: TGTGCCAGCAGACAGAATGAAAAACTGTTTTTT.

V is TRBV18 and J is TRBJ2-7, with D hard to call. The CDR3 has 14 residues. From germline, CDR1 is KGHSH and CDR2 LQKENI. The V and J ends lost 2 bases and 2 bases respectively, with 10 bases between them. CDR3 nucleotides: TGTGCCAGCTCACCAGAAAACAGCCCCTACGAGCAGTACTTC. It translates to CASSPENSPYEQYF.

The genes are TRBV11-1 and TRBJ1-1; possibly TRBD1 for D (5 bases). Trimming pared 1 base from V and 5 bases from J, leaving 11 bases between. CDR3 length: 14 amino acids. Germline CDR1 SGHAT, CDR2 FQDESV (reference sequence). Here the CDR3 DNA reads TGTGCCAGCAGCTTAGAGGGGCAGGTTACTGAAGCTTTCTTT. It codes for CASSLEGQVTEAFF.

The CDR3 nucleotides read TGCGCCAGCAGCCCTGGCAGGGTGGGCAATCAGCCCCAGCATTTT. This encodes CASSPGRVGNQPQHF. The V gene is TRBV5-1, the J gene TRBJ1-5; perhaps TRBD1 as D (5 bases). The V gene lost 4 bases and the J gene lost 2 bases, with 13 bases spanning the gap. There are 15 residues in the CDR3. CDR1 is SGHRS and CDR2 is YFSETQ in the germline V gene.

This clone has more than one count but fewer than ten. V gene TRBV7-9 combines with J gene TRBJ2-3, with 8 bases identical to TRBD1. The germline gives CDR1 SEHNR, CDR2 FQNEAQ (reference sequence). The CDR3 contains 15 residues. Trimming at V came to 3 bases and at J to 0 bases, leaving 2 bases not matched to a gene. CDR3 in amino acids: CASSLQGASTDTQYF. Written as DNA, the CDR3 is TGTGCCAGCAGCTTGCAGGGGGCTAGCACAGATACGCAGTATTTT.

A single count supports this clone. The CDR3 nucleotides read TGTGCCAGCAATGGGGCTAGGTTCTCCTACGAGCAGTACTTC. It codes for CASNGARFSYEQYF. The chain recombines TRBV28 with TRBJ2-7; perhaps TRBD1 as D (5 bases). The CDR3 runs to 14 residues. Per germline, CDR1 MDHEN and CDR2 SYDVKM. V lost 7 bases, J lost 0 bases, and 13 bases lay in between.

This CDR3 reads CASSPRTGNTGELFF. CDR3 DNA: TGCGCCAGCAGCCCGCGGACAGGTAACACCGGGGAGCTGTTTTTT. This chain connects TRBV5-1 to TRBJ2-2; 7 bases agree with TRBD1. Germline-derived CDR1 and CDR2 are SGHRS and YFSETQ. The V gene end was trimmed by 4 bases and the J gene end by 2 bases; junction bases not matched to a gene: 5. The CDR3 has 15 amino acids.

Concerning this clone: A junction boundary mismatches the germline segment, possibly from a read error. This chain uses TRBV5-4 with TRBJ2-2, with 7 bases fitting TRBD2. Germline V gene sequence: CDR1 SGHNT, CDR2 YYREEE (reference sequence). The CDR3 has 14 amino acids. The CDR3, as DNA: TGTGCCAGCAGCCTGCGGGAGAACTCCGGGGAGCTGTTTTTT. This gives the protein CASSLRENSGELFF.

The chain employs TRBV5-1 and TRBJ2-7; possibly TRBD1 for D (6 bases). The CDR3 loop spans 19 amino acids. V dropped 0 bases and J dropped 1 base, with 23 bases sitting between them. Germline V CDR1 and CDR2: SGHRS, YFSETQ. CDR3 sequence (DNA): TGCGCCAGCAGCTTGGCGCCCCCACGGGACACTTACTTTTCCTACGAGCAGTACTTC. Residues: CASSLAPPRDTYFSYEQYF.

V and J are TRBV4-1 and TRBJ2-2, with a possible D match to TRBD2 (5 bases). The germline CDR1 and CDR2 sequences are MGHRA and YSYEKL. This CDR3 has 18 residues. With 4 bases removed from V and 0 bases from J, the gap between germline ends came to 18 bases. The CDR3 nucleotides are TGCGCCAGCAGCCGAACGACTAAAGGAGGAACGAACACCGGGGAGCTGTTTTTT. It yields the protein CASSRTTKGGTNTGELFF.

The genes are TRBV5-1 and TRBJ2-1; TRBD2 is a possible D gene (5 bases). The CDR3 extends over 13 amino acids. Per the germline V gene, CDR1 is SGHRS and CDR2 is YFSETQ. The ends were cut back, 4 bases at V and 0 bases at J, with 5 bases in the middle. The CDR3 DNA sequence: TGCGCCAGCAGCCGGGACTCCTACAATGAGCAGTTCTTC. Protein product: CASSRDSYNEQFF.